The present TCR beta chain was sequenced within a study of PD-L1 blockade in urothelial cancer. Libraries were prepared by immunoSEQ multiplex PCR; TCRdb keeps only in-frame clonotypes and omits some of them. The sample has roughly 48,000 clones; under 90% are singletons. Each patient's cancer was a locally advanced or metastatic urothelial carcinoma. The sequence was obtained from a middle-aged man with urothelial cancer. The sample was PBMCs, taken around atezolizumab (anti-PD-L1) treatment.

CDR3: CAPGGDTEAFF. CDR3 bases: TGTGCCCCCGGGGGGGACACTGAAGCTTTCTTT. The chain combines TRBV21-1 with TRBJ1-1. TRBV21-1 is a listed pseudogene. This CDR3 has 11 amino acids.